These 9 T cell receptor beta chains came from one sample sequenced in a study of low-dose radiotherapy and immunotherapy resistance in tumors. Time point defined: after trial treatment. Treatment specified: LDRT plus nivolumab, ipilimumab, low-dose cyclophosphamide and aspirin (RACIN trial). Both TCRalpha and TCRbeta chains were reverse transcribed with V-gene-specific primers. Over around 19 PCR cycles, TCRs were amplified from a constant-region primer and V-primer adapter. TCRdb re-analysed the reads in MiXCR, keeping a single row per CDR3 protein. The sample holds 50,000 or so distinct CDR3 sequences, 23% seen once. This sample comprised PBMCs, obtained after low-dose radiotherapy plus immunotherapy. The receptors originated from a male donor with prostate cancer.

The V call is TRBV3-1, the J call TRBJ2-3; 10 bases are shared with TRBD2. The V segment lost 4 bases and the J segment 1 base; nucleotides outside the gene matches: 8. The CDR3 totals 17 residues. In germline, CDR1 is LGHDT, CDR2 YNNKEL (reference sequence). CDR3 amino acids: CASSRSPGTSGTDTQYF. The CDR3 coding sequence is TGTGCCAGCAGCCGATCCCCCGGGACTAGCGGCACAGATACGCAGTATTTT.

This clonotype has a count of ten or more. The gene calls are TRBV20-1 and TRBJ1-5; D is uncertain. V lost 1 base, J lost 3 bases, and 7 bases lay in between. Germline lookup yields CDR1 DFQATT and CDR2 SNEGSKA (reference sequence). The CDR3 covers 13 residues. The CDR3 coding sequence is TGCAGTGCTAGAGGGACGGTCAATCAGCCCCAGCATTTT. The encoded protein is CSARGTVNQPQHF.

This clonotype has ten or more counts. This sequence joins TRBV6-2 or TRBV6-3 and TRBJ2-3; 8 bases map to TRBD2. Germline loops: CDR1 MNHEY, CDR2 SVGEGT. With 6 bases clipped from V and 3 bases from J, the junction kept 5 bases outside the gene matches. This CDR3 has 14 residues. The CDR3 DNA reads as TGTGCCAGCAGGAAGCGGGAGAGGACAGATACGCAGTATTTT. Translated: CASRKRERTDTQYF.

Many counts were recorded for this clonotype. The chain carries TRBV7-9 and TRBJ1-1, with D perhaps matching TRBD1 (6 bases). This CDR3 comprises 13 residues. Germline V lookup: CDR1 SEHNR, CDR2 FQNEAQ (reference sequence). Between the trimmed V and J ends, which lost 3 bases and 5 bases, there was a span of 10 bases. This CDR3 reads CASSFRGRTEAFF. In DNA, the CDR3 is TGTGCCAGCAGCTTCAGGGGACGGACTGAAGCTTTCTTT. Looking up the rest from reference TRBV7-9 and TRBJ1-1 gives the full variable domain: DTGVSQNPRHKITKRGQNVTFRCDPISEHNRLYWYRQTLGQGPEFLTYFQNEAQLEKSRLLSDRFSAERPKGSFSTLEIQRTEQGDSAMYLCASSFRGRTEAFFGQGTRLTVV.

Worth noting for this clonotype: This may be a read error, as it is one base from a much larger clone. V is TRBV6-6 and J is TRBJ2-7; D gene unclear. The CDR3 is made up of 14 amino acids. The V gene's germline CDR1 is MNHNY and CDR2 SVGAGI (reference sequence). V was trimmed by 5 bases and J by 2 bases, leaving 13 bases between them. The CDR3 nucleotides are TGTGCCAGCAGTGAAGCCCCTAGGGCCTACGAGCAGTACTTC. As protein: CASSEAPRAYEQYF.

This clonotype was counted ten times or more. This chain uses TRBV4-1 with TRBJ2-3, with TRBD2 matching over 11 bases. Germline trimming cut 1 base from V and 3 bases from J; bases unmatched to any gene: 9. Germline lookup yields CDR1 MGHRA and CDR2 YSYEKL. The CDR3 sequence is 18 residues long. CDR3 bases: TGCGCCAGCAGCCAAGGTCTCCGCTTAGCGGGAGGGACAGATACGCAGTATTTT. Translating it yields CASSQGLRLAGGTDTQYF.

This clonotype was detected ten times or more. This chain joins TRBV2 and TRBJ1-5, with TRBD1 identical over 7 bases. The length of the CDR3 is 15 residues. Germline values: CDR1 SNHLY, CDR2 FYNNEI. Unmatched junction bases numbered 7, after V lost 3 bases and J lost 5 bases. The CDR3 reads CASSDEGQRYQPQHF. The DNA of the CDR3 is TGTGCCAGCAGTGATGAGGGACAGAGATATCAGCCCCAGCATTTT.

This clonotype was seen at least ten times. The V call is TRBV14, the J call TRBJ2-3; D not certain. V was pared by 4 bases and J by 1 base, with 6 bases between. CDR1 is SGHDN and CDR2 is FVKESK in the germline V gene. This CDR3 is built from 13 residues. CDR3 sequence: CASSPAGTDTQYF. CDR3 DNA: TGTGCCAGCAGCCCAGCCGGCACAGATACGCAGTATTTT.

Here the CDR3 DNA reads TGTGCCATCAGGGACAGCTCTGGAAACACCATATATTTT. Its protein is CAIRDSSGNTIYF. The chain combines TRBV10-3 with TRBJ1-3; tentatively, D is TRBD1 (6 bases). V was pared by 6 bases and J by 0 bases, with 6 bases between. The CDR3 is made up of 13 amino acids. CDR1 is ENHRY and CDR2 is SYGVKD in the germline V gene.